One and the same sample provided the 28 T cell receptor beta chains below, sequenced in a study of STAT5B mutations in CD4+ large granular lymphocyte leukemia. Measured with immunoSEQ multiplex PCR; TCRdb has only the in-frame clones, and not every one. The sample includes 30,000 to 35,000 clones, around 85% of them seen just once. The sample consisted of CD4+ T cells from blood buffy coats. The receptors derive from a human donor in good health.

The chain links TRBV7-2 to TRBJ1-2; the D is unclear. This CDR3 is built from 11 residues. Germline-derived CDR1 and CDR2 are SGHTA and FQGNSA. Between the trimmed V and J ends, which lost 5 bases and 8 bases, there was a span of 9 bases. This chain's CDR3 is CASSPLRGYTF. Written as DNA, the CDR3 is TGTGCCAGCAGCCCCTTAAGGGGCTACACCTTC.

The J gene is TRBJ1-5, the V gene TRBV7-2, with a possible D match to TRBD1 (6 bases). Germline V lookup: CDR1 SGHTA, CDR2 FQGNSA. The V end was cut by 5 bases, the J end by 1 base, with 12 bases between. The CDR3 totals 15 residues. CDR3 sequence (DNA): TGTGCCAGCAGCCCCGGGGGGGCGAGCAATCAGCCCCAGCATTTT. Its protein product is CASSPGGASNQPQHF.

This chain joins TRBV7-3 and TRBJ1-3; D may be TRBD1 (5 bases). Germline assignment: CDR1 SGHTA and CDR2 FQGTGA. The CDR3 has 13 residues. V gave up 2 bases and J gave up 3 bases, with 5 bases separating them. The CDR3 region is CASSLQGGNTIYF. CDR3 nucleotide sequence: TGTGCCAGCAGCTTACAGGGTGGAAACACCATATATTTT.

The gene calls are TRBV10-2 and TRBJ1-4, with a tentative D call TRBD1 (5 bases). This CDR3 has 11 amino acids. With 8 bases removed from V and 6 bases from J, the gap between germline ends came to 7 bases. CDR1 is WSHSY, CDR2 SAAADI, per germline. The CDR3 here is CASGGDEKLFF. CDR3 in DNA: TGCGCCAGCGGAGGGGATGAAAAACTGTTTTTT.

This clone was recorded once. The CDR3 region is CASSVGDGLNQPQHF. The DNA for the CDR3 is TGTGCCAGCAGCGTAGGGGATGGGCTTAATCAGCCCCAGCATTTT. The rearrangement joins TRBV9 to TRBJ1-5; D ambiguous. Germline V lookup: CDR1 SGDLS, CDR2 YYNGEE. This CDR3 is built from 15 residues. V lost 0 bases to trimming and J lost 4 bases, with 11 bases between them.

The chain is built from TRBV6-1 and TRBJ2-4, with D possibly being TRBD1 or TRBD2 (5 bases each). This CDR3 has 21 residues. V was cut by 0 bases and J by 7 bases, with 31 bases left in between. Germline V lookup: CDR1 MNHNS, CDR2 SASEGT. The DNA for the CDR3 is TGTGCCAGCAGTGAAGCGGAGCCGGGACGCTGGGTCTCCCTCCGATTTAACATTCAGTACTTC. Translation: CASSEAEPGRWVSLRFNIQYF.

This chain links TRBV28 with TRBJ1-1; D possibly corresponds to TRBD1 (6 bases). Germline CDR1 is MDHEN and CDR2 is SYDVKM. This CDR3 has 12 amino acids. V gave up 9 bases and J gave up 1 base, with 9 bases separating them. CDR3 sequence reads: CASSTGNTEAFF. Here the CDR3 DNA reads TGTGCCAGTTCGACAGGGAACACTGAAGCTTTCTTT.

This chain connects TRBV9 to TRBJ2-3, with TRBD1 matching over 7 bases. The CDR3 contains 17 residues. In germline, CDR1 is SGDLS, CDR2 YYNGEE. Trimming took 0 bases from V and 1 from J; bases not matched to a gene: 8. DNA of the CDR3: TGTGCCAGCAGCGTAGGACAAGGGGGCGTGGGCACAGATACGCAGTATTTT. It encodes CASSVGQGGVGTDTQYF.

V and J are TRBV6-1 and TRBJ2-7; TRBD1 matches 10 bases. Germline V gene lookup returns CDR1 MNHNS and CDR2 SASEGT. The junction had 5 bases not matched to a gene; V was cut back by 6 bases and J by 3 bases. The CDR3 contains 14 residues. CDR3 sequence: CASRDGTGVYEQYF. The CDR3 DNA sequence: TGTGCCAGCAGGGACGGGACAGGGGTCTACGAGCAGTACTTC.

The V call is TRBV29-1, the J call TRBJ1-1; D is undetermined. Germline CDR1 reads SQVTM; CDR2 reads ANQGSEA. Trimming took off 4 bases at V and 8 bases at J, with 5 bases between the two ends. The CDR3 has 9 residues. The CDR3 region is CSVGHEAFF. The CDR3 DNA is TGCAGCGTTGGGCACGAAGCTTTCTTT.

This chain joins TRBV28 and TRBJ2-6; D not resolved. This CDR3 spans 13 amino acids. Deletions cut 6 bases from V and 4 bases from J, with 7 bases between. CDR1 is MDHEN, CDR2 SYDVKM, per germline. CDR3 DNA: TGTGCCAGCAGCCCCACAGGGGCCAACGTCCTGACTTTC. This gives the protein CASSPTGANVLTF.

The chain combines TRBV18 with TRBJ2-5; D uncertain. This CDR3 contains 14 residues. Germline V CDR1 and CDR2: KGHSH, LQKENI. Trimming took off 2 bases at V and 4 bases at J, with 11 bases between the two ends. The CDR3 is CASSPSGALETQYF. The CDR3 nucleotides are TGTGCCAGCTCACCATCGGGCGCCTTAGAGACCCAGTACTTC.

The chain joins TRBV19 to TRBJ2-5; the D is unclear. The CDR3 loop spans 14 amino acids. Germline values: CDR1 LNHDA, CDR2 SQIVND (reference sequence). V gave up 3 bases and J gave up 4 bases, with 12 bases separating them. For the CDR3, the DNA is TGTGCCAGTAGTATTGCCGCGGTTCGAGAGACCCAGTACTTC. This gives the protein CASSIAAVRETQYF.

The gene calls are TRBV4-3 and TRBJ2-2, with D hard to call. The germline CDR1 and CDR2 sequences are LGHNA and YSLEER. With 0 bases removed from V and 7 bases from J, the gap between germline ends came to 6 bases. This CDR3 contains 13 residues. The CDR3 DNA follows: TGCGCCAGCAGCCAAGAGGGATTCGGGGAGCTGTTTTTT. Amino acids: CASSQEGFGELFF.

This clone was recorded once. This sequence joins TRBV19 and TRBJ1-2; D may be TRBD1 (5 bases). The CDR3 runs 15 residues. V dropped 3 bases and J dropped 5 bases, with 16 bases sitting between them. Germline CDR1 reads LNHDA; CDR2 reads SQIVND (reference sequence). CDR3 nucleotide sequence: TGTGCCAGTAGTATTGGTTTGGGGGGGGGTTATGGCTACACCTTC. Its protein is CASSIGLGGGYGYTF.

The rearrangement joins TRBV27 to TRBJ1-3, with no clear D. Per the germline V gene, CDR1 is MNHEY and CDR2 is SMNVEV (reference sequence). The CDR3 length is 14 residues. V was cut by 11 bases and J by 4 bases, with 18 bases left in between. This CDR3 reads CASSYKSEGNTIYF. CDR3 nucleotide sequence: TGTGCCTCCTCCTATAAGTCGGAGGGAAACACCATATATTTT.

The V gene is TRBV7-9, the J gene TRBJ1-2; D call uncertain. Between the trimmed V and J ends, which lost 1 base and 8 bases, there was a span of 17 bases. Looked up from germline, CDR1 is SEHNR and CDR2 is FQNEAQ (reference sequence). The CDR3 is 15 residues long. The CDR3: CASSLDSGKAGGYTF. Written as DNA, the CDR3 is TGTGCCAGCAGCTTAGACTCGGGAAAGGCCGGCGGCTACACCTTC. Variable domain in full (rest from reference TRBV7-9 and TRBJ1-2): DTGVSQNPRHKITKRGQNVTFRCDPISEHNRLYWYRQTLGQGPEFLTYFQNEAQLEKSRLLSDRFSAERPKGSFSTLEIQRTEQGDSAMYLCASSLDSGKAGGYTFGSGTRLTVV.

This clone occurred a few times. The chain combines TRBV28 with TRBJ2-7, with unresolved D. This CDR3 contains 13 residues. Germline V CDR1 and CDR2: MDHEN, SYDVKM. Trimming took off 5 bases at V and 0 bases at J, with 8 bases between the two ends. This chain's CDR3 is CASSESSSYEQYF. The CDR3 DNA reads TGTGCCAGCAGTGAATCCAGCTCCTACGAGCAGTACTTC.

The chain couples TRBV6-5 to TRBJ2-3; the D is unclear. The CDR3 runs to 12 residues. Germline CDR1 MNHEY, CDR2 SVGAGI. Deletions cut 7 bases from V and 4 bases from J, with 9 bases between. In DNA, the CDR3 is TGTGCCAGCACAAGTTGGGCAGATACGCAGTATTTT. This encodes CASTSWADTQYF.

The rearrangement joins TRBV19 to TRBJ2-7; the D is unclear. The ends were cut back, 0 bases at V and 6 bases at J, with 9 bases in the middle. The V gene's germline CDR1 is LNHDA and CDR2 SQIVND (reference sequence). The CDR3 runs 13 residues. CDR3 amino acids: CASSIDVTSEQYF. DNA for the CDR3: TGTGCCAGTAGTATAGATGTAACGAGCGAGCAGTACTTC.

V is TRBV29-1 and J is TRBJ2-1; possible D gene TRBD1, 6 bases. The germline V gene has CDR1 SQVTM and CDR2 ANQGSEA. Between the trimmed V and J ends, which lost 7 bases and 0 bases, there was a span of 16 bases. There are 15 residues in the CDR3. The CDR3 DNA follows: TGCAGCGCCGCAAAGGGGGAGAGCTCCTACAATGAGCAGTTCTTC. Protein product: CSAAKGESSYNEQFF.

This sequence joins TRBV5-1 and TRBJ2-1; 8 bases align to TRBD2. V dropped 1 base and J dropped 13; count of bases not matched to a gene: 10. The CDR3 length is 14 residues. Germline V gene data show CDR1 as SGHRS and CDR2 as YFSETQ. The CDR3 protein is CASSLTSGGAGQFF. In DNA form, the CDR3 reads TGCGCCAGCAGCTTGACTAGCGGAGGGGCGGGACAGTTCTTC.

V and J are TRBV7-3 and TRBJ2-1; D is perhaps TRBD1 or TRBD2 (5 bases each). Trimming took 4 bases from V and 9 from J, leaving 10 bases between them. The length of the CDR3 is 12 residues. CDR1 is SGHTA and CDR2 is FQGTGA in the germline V gene. DNA of the CDR3: TGTGCCAGCAGCTACCAGAGGGGTGAGCAGTTCTTC. Amino acids: CASSYQRGEQFF.

The chain joins TRBV6-5 to TRBJ1-1, with D unresolved. Germline lookup yields CDR1 MNHEY and CDR2 SVGAGI. Trimming took off 5 bases at V and 1 base at J, with 11 bases between the two ends. The CDR3 is made up of 14 amino acids. CDR3 sequence: CASSRQGGNTEAFF. In nucleotides, the CDR3 is TGTGCCAGCAGTAGACAAGGAGGGAACACTGAAGCTTTCTTT.

The chain recombines TRBV7-8 with TRBJ2-2; the match to TRBD2 covers 11 bases. The CDR3 loop spans 18 amino acids. Trimming removed 2 bases from V and 4 bases from J; junction bases left unmatched: 9. Germline V lookup: CDR1 SGHVS, CDR2 FQNEAQ. The CDR3 bases are TGTGCCAGCAGCTTACTTAGCGGGAGGGAGTCATTCACCGGGGAGCTGTTTTTT. Protein sequence: CASSLLSGRESFTGELFF.

The chain has TRBV4-2 and TRBJ2-1; the D is unclear. Germline CDR1 LGHNA, CDR2 YNFKEQ. V shed 3 bases and J shed 0 bases, with 9 bases lying between them. CDR3 length equals 15 residues. CDR3 amino acids: CASSHFASSYNEQFF. The CDR3, as DNA: TGTGCCAGCAGCCATTTCGCTAGCTCCTACAATGAGCAGTTCTTC.

This chain links TRBV30 with TRBJ2-7; D unresolved. Germline V gene data show CDR1 as GTSNPN and CDR2 as SVGIG (reference sequence). The V end lost 0 bases, the J end lost 5 bases, and 8 bases lay between the germline ends. This CDR3 has 12 residues. The CDR3 is CAWSVDTHEQYF. Here the CDR3 DNA reads TGTGCCTGGAGTGTGGATACCCACGAGCAGTACTTC.

This chain uses TRBV18 with TRBJ2-5; tentatively, D is TRBD1 (6 bases). V was shortened by 1 base and J by 5 bases, with 8 bases between the two germline ends. The germline gives CDR1 KGHSH, CDR2 LQKENI. The CDR3 has 13 residues. The CDR3 region is CASSPHQGETQYF. Written as DNA, the CDR3 is TGTGCCAGCTCACCACACCAGGGGGAGACCCAGTACTTC.